A selection of T cell receptor beta chains follows, all from one sample in a study of lymphopenia after photon versus proton radiotherapy. The protocol was immunoSEQ multiplex PCR, while the TCRdb copy is restricted to in-frame clones and leaves out a portion. This table has almost 25,000 clones, roughly 80% appearing once. Source: peripheral blood, taken from a patient treated with proton-based radiotherapy. The receptors shown here come from a woman between 70 and 85 years old with pancreatic cancer. The CDR3 runs from the conserved cysteine through the conserved F or W. D genes are given only for firm matches. Size is omitted from some rows. Given values are once, few, many or a class for expanded clones.

TRBJ2-7 | NA | TRBV30 | NA | TGTGCCTGGAGTCCGGGTTCCGAGCAGTACTTC | CAWSPGSEQYF
TRBJ1-1 | NA | TRBV5-1 | NA | TGCGCCAGCAGCTTGGAAGGGGGGTACGCTGAAGCTTTCTTT | CASSLEGGYAEAFF
TRBJ1-5 | NA | TRBV6-6 | TRBD1 | TGTGCCAGCAGTCCCTCACAGGGGCCAAATCAGCCCCAGCATTTT | CASSPSQGPNQPQHF
TRBJ2-1 | NA | TRBV2 | NA | TGTGCCAGCTGCCCCTCGGCGGGAATATACAATGAGCAGTTCTTC | CASCPSAGIYNEQFF
TRBJ2-4 | NA | TRBV5-4 | TRBD1 | TGTGCCAGCAGCTTGGGAGGGACAGGGGGTCTAGCCAAAAACATTCAGTACTTC | CASSLGGTGGLAKNIQYF
TRBJ2-3 | NA | TRBV27 | NA | TGTGCCAGCAGTCTAGGCGACAGATATACGCAGTATTTT | CASSLGDRYTQYF
TRBJ2-1 | NA | TRBV30 | NA | TGTGCCTGGAGTCACTTTAGGGCTGGATACAATGAGCAGTTCTTC | CAWSHFRAGYNEQFF
TRBJ1-2 | NA | TRBV5-4 | NA | TGTGCCAGCAGCTTTGGCCTCACACGACAAGGCTACACCTTC | CASSFGLTRQGYTF
TRBJ1-5 | NA | TRBV23-1 | TRBD1 | TGCGCCAGCAGTCAATCTTCAGGGACAGGGTTTCTGCAGCGTCAGCCCCAGCATTTT | CASSQSSGTGFLQRQPQHF
TRBJ1-2 | NA | TRBV14 | NA | TGTGCCAGCAGCCAACCTTGGGGGTTGGGCTACACCTTC | CASSQPWGLGYTF
TRBJ2-3 | NA | TRBV5-1 | TRBD1 | TGCGCCAGCAGCCGGGGACAGGGGTACACAGATACGCAGTATTTT | CASSRGQGYTDTQYF
TRBJ2-1 | NA | TRBV20-1 | NA | TGCAGTGCAAACCACAATGAGCAGTTCTTC | CSANHNEQFF
TRBJ1-5 | once | TRBV27 | NA | TGTGCCAGCAGTCCTCAGGGAAAGGAGCCCCAGCATTTT | CASSPQGKEPQHF
TRBJ2-2 | NA | TRBV5-1 | NA | TGCGCCAGCAGCTTGGAGGGCGGGACTGGCACCGGGGAGCTGTTTTTT | CASSLEGGTGTGELFF
TRBJ2-5 | NA | TRBV28 | NA | TGTGCCACCCGGAGTGGAAATCAGGGGTGGGAGACCCAGTACTTC | CATRSGNQGWETQYF
TRBJ2-5 | NA | TRBV7-8 | NA | TGTGCCAGCCTCAAAGAGGGCGGCGCGGGACGGCGAGAGACCCAGTACTTC | CASLKEGGAGRRETQYF